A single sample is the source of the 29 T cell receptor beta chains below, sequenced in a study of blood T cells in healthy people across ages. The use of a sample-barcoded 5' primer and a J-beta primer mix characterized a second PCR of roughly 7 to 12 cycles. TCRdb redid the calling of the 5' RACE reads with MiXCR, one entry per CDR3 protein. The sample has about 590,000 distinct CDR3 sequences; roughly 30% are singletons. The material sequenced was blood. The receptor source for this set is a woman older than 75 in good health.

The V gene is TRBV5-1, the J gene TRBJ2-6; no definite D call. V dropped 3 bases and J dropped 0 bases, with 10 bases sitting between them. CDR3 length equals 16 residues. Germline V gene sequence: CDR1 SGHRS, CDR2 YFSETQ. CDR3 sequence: CASSWARPSGANVLTF. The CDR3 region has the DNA TGCGCCAGCAGCTGGGCGCGGCCCTCTGGGGCCAACGTCCTGACTTTC. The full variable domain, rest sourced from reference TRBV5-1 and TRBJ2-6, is KAGVTQTPRYLIKTRGQQVTLSCSPISGHRSVSWYQQTPGQGLQFLFEYFSETQRNKGNFPGRFSGRQFSNSRSEMNVSTLELGDSALYLCASSWARPSGANVLTFGAGSRLTVL.

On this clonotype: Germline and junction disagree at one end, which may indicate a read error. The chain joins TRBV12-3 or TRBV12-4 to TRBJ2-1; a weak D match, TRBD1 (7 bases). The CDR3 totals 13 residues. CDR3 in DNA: TGTGTCAGCAGTTTGACAGGGAGGAATGAGCAGTTCTTC. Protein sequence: CVSSLTGRNEQFF.

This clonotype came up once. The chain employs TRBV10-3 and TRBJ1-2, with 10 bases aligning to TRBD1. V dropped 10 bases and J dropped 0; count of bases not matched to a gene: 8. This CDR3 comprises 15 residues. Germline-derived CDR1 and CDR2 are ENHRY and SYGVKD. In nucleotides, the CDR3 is TGTGCCAATGCTGCAGGGACAGGGGCTAACTATGGCTACACCTTC. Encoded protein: CANAAGTGANYGYTF.

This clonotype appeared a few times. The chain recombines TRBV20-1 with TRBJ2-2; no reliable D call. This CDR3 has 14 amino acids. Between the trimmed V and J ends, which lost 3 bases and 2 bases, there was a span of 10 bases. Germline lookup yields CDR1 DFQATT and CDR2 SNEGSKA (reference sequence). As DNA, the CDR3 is TGCAGTGCTAGGGCCCCTACCAACACCGGGGAGCTGTTTTTT. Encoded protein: CSARAPTNTGELFF.

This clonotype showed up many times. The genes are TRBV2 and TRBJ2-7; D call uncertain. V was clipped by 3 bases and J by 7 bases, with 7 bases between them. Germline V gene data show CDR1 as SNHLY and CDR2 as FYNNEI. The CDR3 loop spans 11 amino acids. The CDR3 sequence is CASSEAREQYF. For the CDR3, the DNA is TGTGCCAGCAGTGAGGCCCGGGAGCAGTACTTC.

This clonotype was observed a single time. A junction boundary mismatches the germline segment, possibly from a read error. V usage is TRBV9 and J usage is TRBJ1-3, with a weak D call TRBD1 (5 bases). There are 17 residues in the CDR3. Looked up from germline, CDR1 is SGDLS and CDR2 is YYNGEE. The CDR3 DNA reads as TGTACCAGCAGCGGCCAGGGAGGTCCGGATAATGGAAACACCATATATTTT. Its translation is CTSSGQGGPDNGNTIYF.

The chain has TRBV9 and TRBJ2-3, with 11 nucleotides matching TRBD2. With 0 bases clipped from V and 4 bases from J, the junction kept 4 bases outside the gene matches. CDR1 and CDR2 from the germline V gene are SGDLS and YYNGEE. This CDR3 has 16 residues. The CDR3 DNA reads TGTGCCAGCAGCGTAGTAACTAGCGGGGGAGCAGATACGCAGTATTTT. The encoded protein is CASSVVTSGGADTQYF.

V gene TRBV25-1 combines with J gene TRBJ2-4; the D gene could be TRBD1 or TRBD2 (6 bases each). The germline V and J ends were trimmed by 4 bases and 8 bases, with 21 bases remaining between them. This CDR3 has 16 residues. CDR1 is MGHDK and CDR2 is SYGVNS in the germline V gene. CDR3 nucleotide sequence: TGTGCCAGCAGTGCATCCGAAAGGGGGGCGCCGTACATTCAGTACTTC. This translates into CASSASERGAPYIQYF.

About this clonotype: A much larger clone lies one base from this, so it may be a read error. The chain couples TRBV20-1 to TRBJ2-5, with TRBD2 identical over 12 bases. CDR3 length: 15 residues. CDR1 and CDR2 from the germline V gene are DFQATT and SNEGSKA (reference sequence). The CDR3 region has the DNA TGCAGTGCTTCACCTAGCGGGGGGGCCTTTGAGACCCCGTACTTC. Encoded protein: CSASPSGGAFETPYF.

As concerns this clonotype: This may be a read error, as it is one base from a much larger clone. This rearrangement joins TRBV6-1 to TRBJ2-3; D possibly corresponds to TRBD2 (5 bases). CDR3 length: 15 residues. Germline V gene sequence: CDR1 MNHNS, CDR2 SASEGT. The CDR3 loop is CASSEAETNTDTRYF. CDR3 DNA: TGTGCCAGCAGTGAAGCTGAGACTAATACAGATACGCGGTATTTT.

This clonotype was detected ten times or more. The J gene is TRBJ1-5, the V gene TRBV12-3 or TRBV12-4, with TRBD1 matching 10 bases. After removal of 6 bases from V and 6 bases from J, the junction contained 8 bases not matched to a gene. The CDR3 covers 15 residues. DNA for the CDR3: TGTGCCAGCAGCGACGACAGGGGGCACGGTCAGCCCCAGCATTTT. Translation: CASSDDRGHGQPQHF.

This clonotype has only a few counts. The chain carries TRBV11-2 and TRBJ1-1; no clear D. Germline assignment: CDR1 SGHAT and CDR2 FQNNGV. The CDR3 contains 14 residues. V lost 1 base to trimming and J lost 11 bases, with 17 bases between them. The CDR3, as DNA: TGTGCCAGCAGCTTAGCCTCGGAGGCCGCCAGGGCTTTCTTT. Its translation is CASSLASEAARAFF.

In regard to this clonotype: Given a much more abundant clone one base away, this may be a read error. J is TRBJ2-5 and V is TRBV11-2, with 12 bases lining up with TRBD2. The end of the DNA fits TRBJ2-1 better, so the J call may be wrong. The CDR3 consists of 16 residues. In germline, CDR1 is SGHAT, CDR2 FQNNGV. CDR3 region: CASSSGLAGYQETQFF. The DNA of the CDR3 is TGTGCCAGCAGCTCCGGACTAGCGGGGTACCAAGAGACCCAGTTCTTC.

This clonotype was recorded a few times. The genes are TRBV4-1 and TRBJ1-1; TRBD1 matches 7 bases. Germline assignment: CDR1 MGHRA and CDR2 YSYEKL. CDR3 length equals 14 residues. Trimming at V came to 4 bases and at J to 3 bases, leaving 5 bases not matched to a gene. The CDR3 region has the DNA TGCGCCAGCAGCCCCCCACAGGGGTACACTGAAGCTTTCTTT. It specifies CASSPPQGYTEAFF.

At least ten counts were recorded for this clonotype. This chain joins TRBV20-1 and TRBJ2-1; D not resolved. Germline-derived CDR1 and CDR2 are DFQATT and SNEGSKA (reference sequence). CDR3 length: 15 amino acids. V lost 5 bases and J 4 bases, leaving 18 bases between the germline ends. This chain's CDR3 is CSASSSNVGYNEQFF. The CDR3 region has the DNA TGCAGTGCTTCCTCCTCTAACGTAGGATACAATGAGCAGTTCTTC.

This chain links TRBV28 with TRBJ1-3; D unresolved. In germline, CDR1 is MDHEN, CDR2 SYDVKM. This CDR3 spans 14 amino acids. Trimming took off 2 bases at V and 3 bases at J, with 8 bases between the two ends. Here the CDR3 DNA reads TGTGCCAGCAGTTTACTTGGTCTTGGAAACACCATATATTTT. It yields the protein CASSLLGLGNTIYF.

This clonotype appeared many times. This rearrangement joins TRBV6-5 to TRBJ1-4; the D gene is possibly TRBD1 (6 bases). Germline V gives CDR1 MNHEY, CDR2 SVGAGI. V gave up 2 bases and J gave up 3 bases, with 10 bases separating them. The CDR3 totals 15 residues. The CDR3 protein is CASSYATGPNEKLFF. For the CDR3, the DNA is TGTGCCAGCAGTTACGCAACAGGGCCTAATGAAAAACTGTTTTTT.

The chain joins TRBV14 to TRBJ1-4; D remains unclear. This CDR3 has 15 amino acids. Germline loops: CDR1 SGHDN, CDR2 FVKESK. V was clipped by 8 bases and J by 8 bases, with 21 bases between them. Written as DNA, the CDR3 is TGTGCCAGCTTTGTTTTGGCAGATAGGTTCGAAAAACTGTTTTTT. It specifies CASFVLADRFEKLFF.

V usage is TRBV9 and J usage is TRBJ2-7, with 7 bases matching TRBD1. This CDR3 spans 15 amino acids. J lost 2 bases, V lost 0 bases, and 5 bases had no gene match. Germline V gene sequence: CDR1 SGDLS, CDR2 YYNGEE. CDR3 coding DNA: TGTGCCAGCAGCGTAGCTACAGGGGCGGCCTACGAGCAGTACTTC. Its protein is CASSVATGAAYEQYF.

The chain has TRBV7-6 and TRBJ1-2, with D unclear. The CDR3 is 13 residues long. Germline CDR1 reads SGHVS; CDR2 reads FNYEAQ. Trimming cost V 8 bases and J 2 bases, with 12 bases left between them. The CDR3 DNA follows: TGTGCCAGCGGCGGCTCCCCCAACTATGGCTACACCTTC. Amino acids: CASGGSPNYGYTF. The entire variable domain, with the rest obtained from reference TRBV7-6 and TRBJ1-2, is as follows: GAGVSQSPRYKVTKRGQDVALRCDPISGHVSLYWYRQALGQGPEFLTYFNYEAQQDKSGLPNDRFSAERPEGSISTLTIQRTEQRDSAMYRCASGGSPNYGYTFGSGTRLTVV.

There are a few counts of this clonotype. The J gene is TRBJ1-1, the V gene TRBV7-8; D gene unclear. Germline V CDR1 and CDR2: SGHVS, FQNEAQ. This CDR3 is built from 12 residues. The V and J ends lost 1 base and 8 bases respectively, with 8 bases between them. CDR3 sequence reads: CASSLVAAEAFF. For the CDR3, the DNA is TGTGCCAGCAGCTTAGTGGCGGCAGAAGCTTTCTTT.

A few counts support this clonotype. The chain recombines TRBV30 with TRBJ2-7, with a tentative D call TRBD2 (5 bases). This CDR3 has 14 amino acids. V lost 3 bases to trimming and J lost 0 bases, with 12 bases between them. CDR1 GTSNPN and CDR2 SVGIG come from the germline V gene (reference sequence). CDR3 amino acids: CAWRARGSSYEQYF. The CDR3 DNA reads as TGTGCCTGGAGGGCCCGAGGGAGCTCCTACGAGCAGTACTTC.

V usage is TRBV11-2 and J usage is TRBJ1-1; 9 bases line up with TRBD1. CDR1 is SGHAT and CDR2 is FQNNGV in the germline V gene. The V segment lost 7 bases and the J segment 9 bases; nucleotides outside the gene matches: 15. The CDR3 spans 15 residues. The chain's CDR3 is CASTFSGGTGKKAFF. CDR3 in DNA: TGTGCCAGCACTTTTAGTGGGGGGACAGGGAAAAAAGCTTTCTTT.

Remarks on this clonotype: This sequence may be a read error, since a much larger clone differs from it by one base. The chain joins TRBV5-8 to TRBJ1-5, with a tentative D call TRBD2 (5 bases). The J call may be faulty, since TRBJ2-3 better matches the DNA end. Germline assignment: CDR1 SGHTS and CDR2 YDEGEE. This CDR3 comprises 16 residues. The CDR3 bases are TGTGCCAGCAGCTCGCTGGTTGGGTCCGGGGTTCAGCCCCAGTATTTT. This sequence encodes CASSSLVGSGVQPQYF.

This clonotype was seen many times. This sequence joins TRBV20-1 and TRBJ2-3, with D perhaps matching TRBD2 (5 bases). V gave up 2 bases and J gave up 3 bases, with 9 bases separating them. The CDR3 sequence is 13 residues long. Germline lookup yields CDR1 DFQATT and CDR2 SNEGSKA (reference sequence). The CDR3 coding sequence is TGCAGTGCTAGACCCCGGGGAACAGATACGCAGTATTTT. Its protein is CSARPRGTDTQYF.

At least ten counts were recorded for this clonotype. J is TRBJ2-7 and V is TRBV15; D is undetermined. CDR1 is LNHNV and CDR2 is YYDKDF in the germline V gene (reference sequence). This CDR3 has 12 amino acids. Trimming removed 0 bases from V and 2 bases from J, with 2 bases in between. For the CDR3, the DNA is TGTGCCACCAGCAGAGATACCTACGAGCAGTACTTC. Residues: CATSRDTYEQYF.

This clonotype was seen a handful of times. CDR3 sequence: CAWGGQGPPHEQYF. CDR3 nucleotide sequence: TGTGCCTGGGGGGGACAGGGTCCCCCCCACGAGCAGTACTTC. The genes are TRBV30 and TRBJ2-7; 9 nucleotides match TRBD1. The CDR3 spans 14 residues. Germline lookup yields CDR1 GTSNPN and CDR2 SVGIG (reference sequence). With V trimmed by 5 bases and J by 5 bases, 10 bases remained unmatched.

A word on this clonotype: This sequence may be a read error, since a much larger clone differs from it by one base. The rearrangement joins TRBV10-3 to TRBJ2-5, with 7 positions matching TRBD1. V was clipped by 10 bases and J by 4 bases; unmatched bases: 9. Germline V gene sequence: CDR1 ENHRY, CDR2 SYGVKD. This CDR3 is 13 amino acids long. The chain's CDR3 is CASSDRNRETQYF. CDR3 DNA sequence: TGTGCCAGCTCGGACAGGAACCGAGAGACCCAGTACTTC.

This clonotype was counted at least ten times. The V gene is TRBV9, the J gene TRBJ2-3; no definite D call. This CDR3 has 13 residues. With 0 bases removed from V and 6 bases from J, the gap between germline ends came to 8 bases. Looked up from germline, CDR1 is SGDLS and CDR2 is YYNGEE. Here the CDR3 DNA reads TGTGCCAGCAGCGTAGGCCCACCCGATACGCAGTATTTT. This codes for CASSVGPPDTQYF.